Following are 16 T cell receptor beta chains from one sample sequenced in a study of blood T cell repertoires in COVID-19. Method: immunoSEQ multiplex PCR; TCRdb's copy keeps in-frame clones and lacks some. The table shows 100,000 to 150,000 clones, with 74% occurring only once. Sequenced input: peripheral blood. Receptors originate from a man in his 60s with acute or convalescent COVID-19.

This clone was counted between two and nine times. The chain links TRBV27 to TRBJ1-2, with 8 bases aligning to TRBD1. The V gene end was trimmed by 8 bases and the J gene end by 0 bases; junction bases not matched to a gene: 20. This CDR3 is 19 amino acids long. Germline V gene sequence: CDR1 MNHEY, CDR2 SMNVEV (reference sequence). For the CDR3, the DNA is TGTGCCAGCCGTGGACAGGGTTTTACTGGTTCGAGTCCTAACTATGGCTACACCTTC. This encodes CASRGQGFTGSSPNYGYTF.

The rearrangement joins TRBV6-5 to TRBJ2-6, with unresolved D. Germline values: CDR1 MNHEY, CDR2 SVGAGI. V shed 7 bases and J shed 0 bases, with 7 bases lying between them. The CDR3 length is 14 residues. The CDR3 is CASKQISGANVLTF. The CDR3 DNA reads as TGTGCCAGCAAACAGATCTCTGGGGCCAACGTCCTGACTTTC.

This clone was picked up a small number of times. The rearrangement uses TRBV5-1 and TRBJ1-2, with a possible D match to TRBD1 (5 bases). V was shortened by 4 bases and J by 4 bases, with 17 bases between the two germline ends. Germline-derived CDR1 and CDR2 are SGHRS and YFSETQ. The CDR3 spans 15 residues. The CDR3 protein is CASSPRPLGGYGYTF. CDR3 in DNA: TGCGCCAGCAGCCCTAGACCCCTGGGGGGCTATGGCTACACCTTC.

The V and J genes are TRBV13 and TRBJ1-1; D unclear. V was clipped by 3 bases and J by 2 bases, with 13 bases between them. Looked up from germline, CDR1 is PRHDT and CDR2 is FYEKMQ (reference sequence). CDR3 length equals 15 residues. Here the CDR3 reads CASSLTPQGNTEAFF. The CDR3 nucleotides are TGTGCCAGCAGCTTGACACCTCAAGGAAACACTGAAGCTTTCTTT.

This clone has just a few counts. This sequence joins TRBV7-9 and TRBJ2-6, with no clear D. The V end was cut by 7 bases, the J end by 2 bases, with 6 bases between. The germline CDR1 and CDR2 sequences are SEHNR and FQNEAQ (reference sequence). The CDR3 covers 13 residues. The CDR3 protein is CASTYTGANVLTF. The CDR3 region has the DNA TGTGCCAGCACCTACACTGGGGCCAACGTCCTGACTTTC.

In DNA form, the CDR3 reads TGTGCCAGCAGCGCCCAACTAGGACGAAGCACAGATACGCAGTATTTT. Translating it yields CASSAQLGRSTDTQYF. This chain uses TRBV11-3 with TRBJ2-3, with D perhaps TRBD2 (5 bases). Germline V gene lookup returns CDR1 SGHNT and CDR2 YENEEA. V shed 5 bases and J shed 0 bases, with 15 bases lying between them. The CDR3 runs 16 residues. The full variable domain, its missing parts supplied by reference TRBV11-3 and TRBJ2-3, is EAGVVQSPRYKIIEKKQPVAFWCNPISGHNTLYWYLQNLGQGPELLIRYENEEAVDDSQLPKDRFSAERLKGVDSTLKIQPAELGDSAVYLCASSAQLGRSTDTQYFGPGTRLTVL.

CDR3 region: CASSQRGTGNQPQHF. As DNA, the CDR3 is TGTGCCAGCAGTCAGAGAGGGACAGGGAATCAGCCCCAGCATTTT. V gene TRBV6-5 combines with J gene TRBJ1-5; 9 bases map to TRBD1. The CDR3 is made up of 15 amino acids. Per germline, CDR1 MNHEY and CDR2 SVGAGI. The ends lost 5 bases at V and 4 bases at J; junction bases unmatched: 6.

CDR3 bases: TGTGCCACCAGTGAAGGACAGGGCCGTGGCTACACCTTC. Its translation is CATSEGQGRGYTF. The chain is built from TRBV24-1 and TRBJ1-2; TRBD1 matches 8 bases. The CDR3 totals 13 residues. Unmatched junction bases numbered 4, after V lost 4 bases and J lost 7 bases. Germline assignment: CDR1 KGHDR and CDR2 SFDVKD.

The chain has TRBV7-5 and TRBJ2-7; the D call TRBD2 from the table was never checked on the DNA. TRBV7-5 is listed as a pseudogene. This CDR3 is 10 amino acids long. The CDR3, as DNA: TGTGTCAGAGGCGGCAGAGGGCAGTACTTC. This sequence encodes CVRGGRGQYF.

Here the CDR3 DNA reads TGTGCCAGCAGCCCCCGGGACAGGGGCAAGAACACTGAAGCTTTCTTT. It yields the protein CASSPRDRGKNTEAFF. V usage is TRBV7-6 and J usage is TRBJ1-1, with 10 nucleotides matching TRBD1. CDR3 length: 16 amino acids. V shed 5 bases, J shed 1 base, and the junction held 7 bases outside the gene matches. CDR1 SGHVS and CDR2 FNYEAQ come from the germline V gene.

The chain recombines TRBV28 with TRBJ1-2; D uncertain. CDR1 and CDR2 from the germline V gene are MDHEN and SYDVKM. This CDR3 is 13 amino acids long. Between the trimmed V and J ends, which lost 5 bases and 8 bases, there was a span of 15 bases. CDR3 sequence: CASSPPRGWGYTF. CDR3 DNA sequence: TGTGCCAGCAGTCCCCCTCGAGGTTGGGGCTACACCTTC.

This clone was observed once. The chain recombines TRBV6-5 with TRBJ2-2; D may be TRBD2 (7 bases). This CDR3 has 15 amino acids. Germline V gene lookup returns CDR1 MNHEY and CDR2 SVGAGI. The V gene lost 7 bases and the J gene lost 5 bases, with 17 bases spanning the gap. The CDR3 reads CASTGGQTRTGELFF. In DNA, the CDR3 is TGTGCCAGCACCGGGGGGCAGACGCGGACCGGGGAGCTGTTTTTT.

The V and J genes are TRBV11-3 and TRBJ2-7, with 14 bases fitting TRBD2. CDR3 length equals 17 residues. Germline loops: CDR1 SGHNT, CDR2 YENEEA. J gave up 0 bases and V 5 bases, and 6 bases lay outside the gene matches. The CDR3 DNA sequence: TGTGCCAGCAGCCCAGGACTAGCGGGAGGCCTCTCCTACGAGCAGTACTTC. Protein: CASSPGLAGGLSYEQYF.

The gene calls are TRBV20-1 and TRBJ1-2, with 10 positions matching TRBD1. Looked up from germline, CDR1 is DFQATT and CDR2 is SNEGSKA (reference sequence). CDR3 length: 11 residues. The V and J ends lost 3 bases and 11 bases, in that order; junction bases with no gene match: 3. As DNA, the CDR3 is TGCAGTGCTAGGGGACAGGGGAGTTACACCTTC. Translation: CSARGQGSYTF.

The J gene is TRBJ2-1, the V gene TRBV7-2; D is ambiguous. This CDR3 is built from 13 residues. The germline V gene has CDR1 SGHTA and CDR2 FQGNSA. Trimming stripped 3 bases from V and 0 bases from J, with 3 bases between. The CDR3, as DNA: TGTGCCAGCAGCTTTAGCTCCTACAATGAGCAGTTCTTC. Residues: CASSFSSYNEQFF.

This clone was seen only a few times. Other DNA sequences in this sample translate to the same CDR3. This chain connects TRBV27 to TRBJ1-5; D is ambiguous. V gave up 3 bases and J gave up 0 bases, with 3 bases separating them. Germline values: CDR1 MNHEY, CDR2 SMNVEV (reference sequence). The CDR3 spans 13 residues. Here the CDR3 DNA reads TGTGCCAGCAGTTTGCGTAGCAATCAGCCCCAGCATTTT. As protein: CASSLRSNQPQHF.